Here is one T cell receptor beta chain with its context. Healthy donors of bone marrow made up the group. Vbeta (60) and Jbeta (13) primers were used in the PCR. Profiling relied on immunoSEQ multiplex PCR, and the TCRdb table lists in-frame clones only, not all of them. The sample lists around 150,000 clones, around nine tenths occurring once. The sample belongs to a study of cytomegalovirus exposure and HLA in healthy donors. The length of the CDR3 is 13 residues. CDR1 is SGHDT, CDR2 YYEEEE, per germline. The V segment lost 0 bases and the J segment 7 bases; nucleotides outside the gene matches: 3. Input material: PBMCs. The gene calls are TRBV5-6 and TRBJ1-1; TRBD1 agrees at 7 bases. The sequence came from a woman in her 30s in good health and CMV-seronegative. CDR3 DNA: TGTGCCAGCAGCTTGGTCCAGGGGGGTGAAGCTTTCTTT. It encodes CASSLVQGGEAFF.